The 21 T cell receptor beta chains reported below all come from one sample, sequenced in a study of control samples from healthy donors and cancer patients. The method was immunoSEQ multiplex PCR; TCRdb's version includes in-frame clones alone and lacks a portion of them. The sample holds 150,000 to 200,000 clones, approximately 94% seen once. The sequencing input was blood. These TCRs come from a woman in her thirties or forties in good health.

This chain uses TRBV12-5 with TRBJ2-3; D unclear. With 2 bases removed from V and 9 bases from J, the gap between germline ends came to 27 bases. CDR3 length: 18 amino acids. Germline V gene data show CDR1 as LGHNT and CDR2 as FRNRAP. The CDR3 region has the DNA TGTGCTAGTGGTTTGCTAGATCCAACAGCGACCGCCCTAAAGACGCAGTATTTT. It yields the protein CASGLLDPTATALKTQYF.

This chain links TRBV4-2 with TRBJ1-2, with D possibly matching TRBD1 (5 bases). Germline CDR1 and CDR2: LGHNA and YNFKEQ. The CDR3 has 15 residues. The ends were cut back, 4 bases at V and 2 bases at J, with 14 bases in the middle. Here the CDR3 reads CASSPGLRTNYGYTF. The DNA of the CDR3 is TGTGCCAGCAGCCCAGGGCTGCGTACCAACTATGGCTACACCTTC.

The chain recombines TRBV9 with TRBJ2-7; TRBD1 is a possible D gene (6 bases). The V gene lost 0 bases and the J gene lost 7 bases, with 17 bases spanning the gap. This CDR3 contains 15 residues. Germline CDR1 and CDR2: SGDLS and YYNGEE. Written as DNA, the CDR3 is TGTGCCAGCAGCGTAGCTCGGGCAGGGGTTGGGGAGCAGTACTTC. This sequence encodes CASSVARAGVGEQYF.

This clone was observed a few times. The chain recombines TRBV6-1 with TRBJ1-4, with D tentatively TRBD1 (5 bases). The CDR3 sequence is 15 residues long. Trimming cost V 1 base and J 10 bases, with 16 bases left between them. CDR1 is MNHNS and CDR2 is SASEGT in the germline V gene. The CDR3 DNA reads TGTGCCAGCAGTGAAGATTGGTTGGCAGGGACAAAACTGTTTTTT. Its translation: CASSEDWLAGTKLFF.

The rearrangement uses TRBV3-1 (or the pseudogene TRBV3-2) and TRBJ2-2, with D unresolved. V was shortened by 1 base and J by 2 bases, with 5 bases between the two germline ends. The CDR3 sequence is 14 residues long. The germline V gene encodes CDR1 LGHDT and CDR2 YNNKEL (reference sequence). The CDR3 DNA sequence: TGTGCCAGCAGCCAAGGCGGCAACACCGGGGAGCTGTTTTTT. It yields the protein CASSQGGNTGELFF.

The chain joins TRBV4-3 to TRBJ1-1; 8 bases map to TRBD1. V lost 6 bases and J lost 1; bases outside the gene matches: 7. The germline CDR1 and CDR2 sequences are LGHNA and YSLEER. This CDR3 region has 15 residues. The CDR3 nucleotides read TGCGCCAGCAGTCCCAGGGGGCGTGGGAACACTGAAGCTTTCTTT. Its protein is CASSPRGRGNTEAFF.

The chain is built from TRBV7-9 and TRBJ1-2; D not certain. CDR1 SEHNR and CDR2 FQNEAQ come from the germline V gene (reference sequence). V was shortened by 5 bases and J by 9 bases, with 22 bases between the two germline ends. The CDR3 is 15 amino acids. This CDR3 reads CASSLHGSRVLSYTF. The CDR3 DNA reads as TGTGCCAGCAGCCTCCATGGGAGTCGTGTATTGAGCTACACCTTC. Full variable domain (remainder filled in from reference TRBV7-9 and TRBJ1-2): DTGVSQNPRHKITKRGQNVTFRCDPISEHNRLYWYRQTLGQGPEFLTYFQNEAQLEKSRLLSDRFSAERPKGSFSTLEIQRTEQGDSAMYLCASSLHGSRVLSYTFGSGTRLTVV.

CDR3 in DNA: TGTGCCTGGAGTGGCTGGGGCACCGGGGAGCTGTTTTTT. Translating gives CAWSGWGTGELFF. The chain joins TRBV30 to TRBJ2-2; D unresolved. The germline V gene encodes CDR1 GTSNPN and CDR2 SVGIG (reference sequence). Trimming left V 1 base short and J 4 bases short, with 7 bases between. The CDR3 runs 13 residues.

To note about this clone: At the DNA level, this CDR3 is encoded by other sequences in the same sample as well. The chain joins TRBV9 to TRBJ1-2, with unresolved D. Germline CDR1 SGDLS, CDR2 YYNGEE. The CDR3 spans 12 residues. V lost 0 bases, J lost 1 base, and 1 base lay in between. The CDR3 DNA is TGTGCCAGCAGCGTAGGTAACTATGGCTACACCTTC. Encoded protein: CASSVGNYGYTF.

The V gene is TRBV4-3, the J gene TRBJ2-3; 9 bases match TRBD2. Germline loops: CDR1 LGHNA, CDR2 YSLEER. V shed 3 bases and J 4 bases; nucleotides not matched to a gene: 5. The CDR3 is 15 amino acids. In DNA form, the CDR3 reads TGCGCCAGCAGCCAGGAGCGGGGGGCGGCAGATACGCAGTATTTT. This translates into CASSQERGAADTQYF.

The chain is built from TRBV3-1 (or the pseudogene TRBV3-2) and TRBJ1-3; weak D call: TRBD1 (5 bases). The germline V and J ends were trimmed by 1 base and 0 bases, with 7 bases remaining between them. The CDR3 has 15 amino acids. The germline gives CDR1 LGHDT, CDR2 YNNKEL (reference sequence). The CDR3 DNA sequence: TGTGCCAGCAGCCAAGGACAGAACTCTGGAAACACCATATATTTT. It codes for CASSQGQNSGNTIYF.

The CDR3: CAISGTGGDEKLFF. CDR3 DNA sequence: TGTGCCATCAGTGGGACAGGCGGGGATGAAAAACTGTTTTTT. The chain links TRBV10-3 to TRBJ1-4; the match to TRBD1 covers 7 bases. Unmatched junction bases numbered 5, after V lost 4 bases and J lost 6 bases. Per the germline V gene, CDR1 is ENHRY and CDR2 is SYGVKD. The CDR3 is made up of 14 amino acids.

J is TRBJ1-1 and V is TRBV11-1, with D possibly matching TRBD1 (6 bases). This CDR3 contains 14 residues. Germline V gene data show CDR1 as SGHAT and CDR2 as FQDESV (reference sequence). V was shortened by 10 bases and J by 0 bases, with 15 bases between the two germline ends. CDR3 residues: CATMPDSLNTEAFF. DNA of the CDR3: TGTGCCACCATGCCGGACAGCCTGAACACTGAAGCTTTCTTT.

J is TRBJ1-4 and V is TRBV25-1; TRBD1 might be the D (6 bases). The CDR3 runs to 13 residues. V shed 6 bases and J shed 8 bases, with 13 bases lying between them. Germline lookup yields CDR1 MGHDK and CDR2 SYGVNS. Written as DNA, the CDR3 is TGTGCCAGCAGCAGGGGCGCAGGGGAAAAACTGTTTTTT. Amino acid sequence: CASSRGAGEKLFF.

The V and J genes are TRBV5-8 and TRBJ1-5; no definite D call. The V and J ends lost 0 bases and 5 bases respectively, with 0 bases between them. The CDR3 totals 11 residues. Germline V CDR1 and CDR2: SGHTS, YDEGEE. In nucleotides, the CDR3 is TGTGCCAGCAGCTTGGATCAGCCCCAGCATTTT. It translates to CASSLDQPQHF.

This chain joins TRBV5-8 and TRBJ2-5; 9 nucleotides line up with TRBD1. The CDR3 is made up of 14 amino acids. Trimming removed 2 bases from V and 3 bases from J; junction bases left unmatched: 2. Germline loops: CDR1 SGHTS, CDR2 YDEGEE. CDR3 nucleotides: TGTGCCAGCAGCTTTGGGACAGGGAAAGAGACCCAGTACTTC. Amino acids: CASSFGTGKETQYF.

About this clone itself: The junction and the germline gene differ at one end; a read error may be behind it. The gene calls are TRBV6-2 or TRBV6-3 and TRBJ2-1, with 9 bases that match TRBD2. The CDR3 consists of 16 residues. The germline gives CDR1 MNHEY, CDR2 SVGEGT. CDR3 sequence reads: CASSHSWAGGDNEQFF. The CDR3 DNA is TGTGCCAGCAGTCACTCGTGGGCGGGAGGGGACAATGAGCAGTTCTTC.

The CDR3 sequence: CASGPSLVQTVSPYEQYF. The CDR3 nucleotides are TGTGCTAGTGGTCCCTCCCTGGTGCAGACGGTGTCCCCCTACGAGCAGTACTTC. The chain uses TRBV12-5 and TRBJ2-7; D ambiguous. Germline loops: CDR1 LGHNT, CDR2 FRNRAP. Deletions cut 5 bases from V and 2 bases from J, with 25 bases between. This CDR3 is built from 18 residues.

The chain is built from TRBV18 and TRBJ1-2, with unresolved D. CDR1 and CDR2 from the germline V gene are KGHSH and LQKENI. This CDR3 has 14 residues. Trimming shortened V by 6 bases and J by 2 bases, and 13 bases separated the two germline ends. The CDR3 bases are TGTGCCAGCTCCCCTAACACAAACAACTATGGCTACACCTTC. This codes for CASSPNTNNYGYTF. Looking up the rest from reference TRBV18 and TRBJ1-2 gives the full variable domain: NAGVMQNPRHLVRRRGQEARLRCSPMKGHSHVYWYRQLPEEGLKFMVYLQKENIIDESGMPKERFSAEFPKEGPSILRIQQVVRGDSAAYFCASSPNTNNYGYTFGSGTRLTVV.

V is TRBV4-3 and J is TRBJ1-2; 10 bases line up with TRBD1. The J segment lost 5 bases and the V segment lost 3 bases, leaving 6 bases of the junction unmatched. The CDR3 consists of 15 residues. Germline lookup yields CDR1 LGHNA and CDR2 YSLEER. CDR3 bases: TGCGCCAGCAGCCAGAGGACAGGGGGGATTTATGGCTACACCTTC. Translating it yields CASSQRTGGIYGYTF.

This clone came up many times. The V call is TRBV4-3, the J call TRBJ1-1; D may be TRBD1 (6 bases). Trimming cost V 2 bases and J 4 bases, with 14 bases left between them. CDR3 length equals 15 residues. Germline V gene sequence: CDR1 LGHNA, CDR2 YSLEER. The CDR3 protein is CASSQYRDTGTEAFF. CDR3 nucleotides: TGCGCCAGCAGCCAATACCGGGACACCGGCACTGAAGCTTTCTTT.